Detailed here is one T cell receptor (beta chain). This clone was picked up a small number of times. It lacks a known antigen. No much larger clone exists at a distance of one base, and base qualities are not known. Interpreted using the paper, the treatment or condition label stands for: roughly 19 received Ad26.COV2.S at low or high dose, single or two shots; about 5 received placebo; per-sample allocation not given. For vaccine and placebo recipients, repertoires were sequenced using samples collected on day 63 after the first injection. Cohort 1b enrolled 25 adults aged 18-55 years at a single site in Boston, USA, between 29 July and 7 August 2020. Ad26.COV2.S consisted of a replication-incompetent adenovirus type 26 vector by which a prefusion-stabilized SARS-CoV-2 spike protein from the original Wuhan strain was expressed. This sample stems from a study of Ad26.COV2.S vaccination and SARS-CoV-2 variants (dated by TCRdb to 2020 to 2023). At the level of the whole study: Vaccine-arm donors came from COV1001, a multicentre, randomized, double-blind, placebo-controlled phase I-IIa trial of Ad26.COV2.S in healthy adults. Dosing of Ad26.COV2.S was intramuscular, at either 5x10^10 or 1x10^11 viral particles, delivered as one shot or as two shots spaced 56 days apart. TCRbeta repertoire sequencing was used to assess the specificity and breadth of SARS-CoV-2-reactive T cell receptors after Ad26.COV2.S vaccination. The TCR-sequenced set comprised around 30 samples: approximately 19 Ad26.COV2.S vaccine recipients, 5 placebo recipients and 8 SARS-CoV-2 convalescent individuals. Participants in the trial were split at random into five groups of five each, receiving low-dose or high-dose Ad26.COV2.S once or twice, or else placebo on both occasions. Blinding of investigators to trial group allocation was maintained during experiments and outcome assessment.

CDR1 and CDR2, looked up from the germline V gene, are SGHTA and FQGNSA. A distance of 6 bases separates the germline ends of V and J, which lose 5 bases and 1 base respectively. The CDR3 has 13 amino acids, counting the end cysteine and phenylalanine. Only CDR3 DNA remains: 39 bases, in frame from the first base. The immunoSEQ Assay was used to sequence TCRbeta CDR3 regions. After extraction, genomic DNA underwent amplification by bias-controlled multiplex PCR, followed by high-throughput sequencing. From the authors' description of their analysis: Collapsing and filtering of sequences were performed to quantify the absolute abundance of each unique TCRbeta CDR3 region. T cell fraction was estimated by normalizing TCRbeta template counts to usable DNA, which was measured by amplifying reference genes present in all nucleated cells. Repertoire TCRs were annotated as SARS-CoV-2-specific when V gene, CDR3 amino acid sequence and J gene were exactly matched to a known reactive TCR set. The reference SARS-CoV-2 TCR set was derived from MIRA and filtered for enrichment in COVID-19-positive ImmuneCODE repertoires, a step that removed public or cross-reactive TCRs. Based on the MIRA antigens, annotated TCRs were further analysed at the level of specific ORF or position within ORF. Breadth was defined as the number of annotated unique rearrangements divided by the total number of unique productive rearrangements, and depth was defined as the summed frequency of the annotated unique rearrangements. Two-sided Wilcoxon rank-sum tests were used to compare TCR breadth between groups. In its TCRdb copy, this immuneACCESS table keeps in-frame sequences only and misses some clones. Where compared with another copy, unresolved V genes explain less than half of these, and the others have no known cause. That table gives V, J and clone size, and the DNA gave D and trimming. This sample lists about 350,000 clones; roughly 84% were detected once. Clones ranked in the top ten supply 2.5% to 3.5% of the sample.

General study outcomes and caveats: Compared with placebo recipients, Ad26.COV2.S recipients showed higher spike-specific TCR breadth (P = 0.0014). Comparable non-spike TCR breadth was observed between vaccine and placebo recipients, consistent with only spike being contained in the vaccine. The authors noted that the TCR breadth and depth analyses may have underestimated total T cell responses. The study was not powered for comparison of responses between vaccine doses or regimens. After vaccination, spike-specific CD8+ and CD4+ T cell responses were reported to show substantial breadth.

The V and J genes are TRBV7-2 and TRBJ1-3; the D gene cannot be resolved reliably. The input for sequencing was peripheral blood, taken in a trial of Ad26.COV2.S vaccine versus placebo. The clonotype comes from a person aged 18-65 years who received the Ad26.COV2.S COVID-19 vaccine or a placebo. The CDR3 region: CASSVSSGNTIYF. The nucleotides are TGTGCCAGCAGCGTTTCTTCTGGAAACACCATATATTTT. Joined to the reference TRBV7-2 and TRBJ1-3 proteins, this CDR3 gives the full variable domain: GAGVSQSPSNKVTEKGKDVELRCDPISGHTALYWYRQSLGQGLEFLIYFQGNSAPDKSGLPSDRFSAERTGGSVSTLTIQRTQQEDSAVYLCASSVSSGNTIYFGEGSWLTVV.